This T cell receptor (beta chain) was sequenced in a study of T cells after yellow fever vaccination. Study summary: Some fractions had low cell numbers, and these were prepared with SMART-Seq v4 Ultra Low Input.

Notes on the study in general: The CD4 and CD8 compartments had a small share of their clonotypes in common. Researchers report a weaker secondary response that nonetheless peaked faster, day 5 versus 15. Booster sampling recovered most clones from primary vaccination (under 97% CD4, roughly 90% CD8).

With regard to this clonotype: The antigen is undetermined.

This CDR3 is built from 12 residues. Between the trimmed V and J ends, which lost 0 bases and 14 bases, there was a span of 12 bases. Germline V lookup: CDR1 SGHNT, CDR2 YYREEE (reference sequence). TCRdb reprocessed the 5' RACE reads via MiXCR and lists one record per CDR3 protein. The table lists some 350,000 distinct CDR3 sequences, approximately 3.9% of them singletons. The receptor was derived from a young man who received the YFV17D yellow fever vaccine. V and J are TRBV5-4 and TRBJ2-1; D may be TRBD2 (5 bases). The sequencing here drew on PBMCs, taken 5 days after the yellow fever booster vaccination. The DNA for the CDR3 is TGTGCCAGCAGCTTGGGCGGATCGGAGGAGTTCTTC. This codes for CASSLGGSEEFF.